Only a few counts were recorded for the clone carrying this TCR beta chain. From the 5' RACE reads, TCRdb called clonotypes with MiXCR, one entry per CDR3 protein. Of a few hundred thousand distinct CDR3 sequences in the sample, about 8% were seen once. This entry belongs to a study of identical twins. The CDR3 runs 16 residues. V was cut by 7 bases and J by 6 bases, with 22 bases left in between. Germline V CDR1 and CDR2: MNHEY, SVGAGI. This sample also appeared in a second study, on yellow fever vaccine responses in identical twins.

The sequencing sample was made of CD8+ T cells sorted from blood. The sequence was collected from a woman under 30 in good health. V and J are TRBV6-5 and TRBJ2-1; perhaps TRBD2 as D (6 bases). CDR3 nucleotides: TGTGCCAGCATTCCCTCGACAGTCAGGGACTTCAATGAGCAGTTCTTC. This sequence encodes CASIPSTVRDFNEQFF.